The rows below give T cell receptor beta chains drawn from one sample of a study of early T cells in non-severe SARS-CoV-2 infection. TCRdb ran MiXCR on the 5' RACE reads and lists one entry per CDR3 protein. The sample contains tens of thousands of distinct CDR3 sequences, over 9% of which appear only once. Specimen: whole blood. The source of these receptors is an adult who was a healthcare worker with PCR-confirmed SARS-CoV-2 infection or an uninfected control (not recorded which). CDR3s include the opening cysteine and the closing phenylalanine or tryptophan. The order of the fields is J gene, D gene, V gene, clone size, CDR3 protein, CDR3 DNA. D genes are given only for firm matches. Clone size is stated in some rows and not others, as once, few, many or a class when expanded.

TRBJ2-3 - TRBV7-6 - CASSLQWGTDTQYF TGTGCCAGCAGCTTGCAGTGGGGCACAGATACGCAGTATTTT
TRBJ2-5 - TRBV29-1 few CSARGYGETQYF TGCAGCGCCCGGGGCTACGGGGAGACCCAGTACTTC
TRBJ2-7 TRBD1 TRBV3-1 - CASSHPGTGDYEQYF TGTGCCAGCAGCCACCCTGGGACAGGGGACTACGAGCAGTACTTC
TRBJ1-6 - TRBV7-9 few CASSLTNNSPLHF TGTGCCAGCAGCTTAACCAACAATTCACCCCTCCACTTT
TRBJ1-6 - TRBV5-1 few CASSLEGPPLHF TGCGCCAGCAGCTTGGAAGGGCCACCCCTCCACTTT
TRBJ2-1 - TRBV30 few CAWSPPPGEFYNEQFF TGTGCCTGGAGCCCCCCTCCCGGGGAGTTCTACAATGAGCAGTTCTTC
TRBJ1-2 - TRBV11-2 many CASSSIQGEPGYTF TGTGCCAGCAGCTCAATCCAGGGTGAACCTGGCTACACCTTC
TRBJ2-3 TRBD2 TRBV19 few CASSAISSGVSTDTQYF TGTGCCAGTAGTGCCATATCTAGCGGGGTTAGCACAGATACGCAGTATTTT
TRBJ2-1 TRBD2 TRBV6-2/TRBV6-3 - CASSPLAGTYNEQFF TGTGCCAGCAGTCCCCTAGCGGGGACCTACAATGAGCAGTTCTTC
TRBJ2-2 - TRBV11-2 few CASSSQGQGTGELFF TGTGCCAGCAGCTCACAGGGCCAGGGCACCGGGGAGCTGTTTTTT
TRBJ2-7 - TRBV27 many CASSPNRGRNIHEQYF TGTGCCAGCAGCCCGAACCGGGGGCGGAATATTCACGAGCAGTACTTC
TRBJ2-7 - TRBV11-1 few CASSLGGLPSYEQYF TGTGCCAGCAGCTTAGGCGGGCTACCATCCTACGAGCAGTACTTC
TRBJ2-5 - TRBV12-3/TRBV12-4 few CASSLAGVETQYF TGTGCCAGCAGTTTAGCGGGGGTTGAGACCCAGTACTTC
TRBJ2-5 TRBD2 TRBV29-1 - CSASEGGLAGQETQYF TGCAGCGCGAGCGAGGGGGGACTAGCGGGGCAAGAGACCCAGTACTTC
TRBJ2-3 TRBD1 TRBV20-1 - CSARDLRGNTQYF TGCAGTGCTAGAGATCTCAGGGGGAATACGCAGTATTTT
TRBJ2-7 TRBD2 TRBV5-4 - CASSFAGGPGEQYF TGTGCCAGCAGCTTTGCGGGGGGGCCGGGGGAGCAGTACTTC
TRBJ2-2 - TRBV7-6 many CASSAGQYVGELFF TGTGCCAGCAGCGCGGGACAATACGTCGGGGAGCTGTTTTTT
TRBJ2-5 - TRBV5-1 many CASTRGDTNQETQYF TGCGCCAGCACGCGAGGGGACACAAACCAAGAGACCCAGTACTTC
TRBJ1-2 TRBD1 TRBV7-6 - CASSPLSWRQGAVHGYTF TGTGCCAGCAGCCCCCTGTCATGGCGGCAGGGGGCTGTTCATGGCTACACCTTC
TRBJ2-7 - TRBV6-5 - CASSPRGLYEQYF TGTGCCAGCAGTCCCCGGGGCCTCTACGAGCAGTACTTC
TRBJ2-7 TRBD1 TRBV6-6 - CASSQPRGTSYEQYF TGTGCCAGCAGCCAGCCCAGGGGGACCTCCTACGAGCAGTACTTC
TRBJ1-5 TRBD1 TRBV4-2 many CASSQAPGTGFVTGNQPQHF TGTGCCAGCAGCCAAGCTCCCGGGACAGGCTTTGTCACGGGCAATCAGCCCCAGCATTTT
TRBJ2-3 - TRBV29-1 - CSVEGGQGLTDTQYF TGCAGCGTTGAAGGGGGTCAGGGCCTCACAGATACGCAGTATTTT
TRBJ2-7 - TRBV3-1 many CASSLNYEQYF TGTGCCAGCAGCCTAAACTACGAGCAGTACTTC
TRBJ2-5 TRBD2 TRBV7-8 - CASSRLASRLGETQYF TGTGCCAGCAGCCGACTAGCTTCCCGACTGGGAGAGACCCAGTACTTC
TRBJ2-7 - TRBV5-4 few CASSTGQLYEQYF TGTGCCAGCAGCACTGGACAACTCTACGAGCAGTACTTC
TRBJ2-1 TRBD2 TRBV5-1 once CASSLGSGGINEQFF TGCGCCAGCAGCTTGGGTAGCGGGGGTATCAATGAGCAGTTCTTC
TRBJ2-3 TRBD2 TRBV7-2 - CASSLGRGGSPSTDTQYF TGTGCCAGCAGCTTAGGACGCGGGGGGTCCCCTAGCACAGATACGCAGTATTTT
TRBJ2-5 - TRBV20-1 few CSASGAETQYF TGCAGTGCTAGCGGGGCGGAGACCCAGTACTTC
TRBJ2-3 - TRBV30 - CAWSVRTGTASDTQYF TGTGCCTGGAGTGTACGGACCGGGACCGCCTCAGATACGCAGTATTTT
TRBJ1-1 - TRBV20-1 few CSARGGGLNTEAFF TGCAGTGCTAGAGGTGGGGGACTGAACACTGAAGCTTTCTTT
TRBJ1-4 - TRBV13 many CASSFPGQKNEKLFF TGTGCCAGCAGCTTTCCCGGACAGAAGAATGAAAAACTGTTTTTT
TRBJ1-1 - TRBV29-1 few CSGVTPRGSGTEAFF TGCAGCGGGGTTACTCCTAGGGGGTCAGGCACTGAAGCTTTCTTT
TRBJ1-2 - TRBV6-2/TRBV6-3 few CASSKLALGNYGYTF TGTGCCAGCAGCAAACTCGCCCTGGGCAACTATGGCTACACCTTC
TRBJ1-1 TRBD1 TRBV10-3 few CAAFTGGTEAFF TGTGCCGCTTTTACAGGGGGAACTGAAGCTTTCTTT
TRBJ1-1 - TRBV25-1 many CASSDYRRVTEAFF TGTGCCAGCAGTGACTACCGCCGGGTCACTGAAGCTTTCTTT
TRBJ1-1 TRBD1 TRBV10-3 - CAIKGSGGGGTEAFF TGTGCCATCAAGGGATCAGGGGGCGGTGGCACTGAAGCTTTCTTT
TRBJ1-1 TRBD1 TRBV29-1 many CSARPGQGNTEAFF TGCAGCGCTCGACCGGGACAGGGGAACACTGAAGCTTTCTTT
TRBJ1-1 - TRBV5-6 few CASSPTGGGRRTEAFF TGTGCCAGCAGCCCCACCGGGGGGGGCCGCAGGACTGAAGCTTTCTTT
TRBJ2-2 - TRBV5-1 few CASSSHGGTGELFF TGCGCCAGCAGCTCGCATGGGGGTACCGGGGAGCTGTTTTTT
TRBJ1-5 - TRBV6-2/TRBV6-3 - CASSYSNSQISNQPQHF TGTGCCAGCAGTTACTCGAACTCACAGATTAGCAATCAGCCCCAGCATTTT
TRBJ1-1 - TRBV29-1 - CSVAGWQGNTEAFF TGCAGCGTTGCCGGGTGGCAGGGGAACACTGAAGCTTTCTTT
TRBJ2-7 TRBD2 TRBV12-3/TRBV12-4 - CASSFAGRYEQYF TGTGCCAGCAGTTTTGCCGGGAGGTACGAGCAGTACTTC
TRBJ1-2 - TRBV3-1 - CASSQGNSGGAYGYTF TGTGCCAGCAGCCAAGGAAATAGCGGGGGTGCCTATGGCTACACCTTC
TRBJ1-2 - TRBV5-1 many CASSLSAFYGYTF TGCGCCAGCAGCTTGAGCGCCTTCTATGGCTACACCTTC
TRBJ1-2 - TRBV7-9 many CASSMNRQDPYGYTF TGTGCCAGCAGCATGAACCGACAAGACCCGTATGGCTACACCTTC
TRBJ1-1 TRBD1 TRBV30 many CAWRQGANTEAFF TGTGCCTGGAGGCAGGGGGCGAACACTGAAGCTTTCTTT
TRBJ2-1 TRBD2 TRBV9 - CASSARGLRLAGGYNEQFF TGTGCCAGCAGCGCGCGAGGGTTGAGGCTAGCGGGGGGCTACAATGAGCAGTTCTTC
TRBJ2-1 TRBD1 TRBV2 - CASSLGTGATYNEQFF TGTGCCAGCAGCCTCGGGACAGGGGCAACCTACAATGAGCAGTTCTTC
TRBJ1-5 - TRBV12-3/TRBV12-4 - CASSLDRIDNQPQHF TGTGCCAGCAGCTTAGACAGGATAGACAATCAGCCCCAGCATTTT
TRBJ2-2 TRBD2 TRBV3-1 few CASSQDRTRGRLAGPYTGELFF TGTGCCAGCAGCCAAGATAGAACTCGAGGAAGACTAGCGGGGCCATACACCGGGGAGCTGTTTTTT
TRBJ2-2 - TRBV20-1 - CSAPQQKPNTGELFF TGCAGTGCGCCCCAACAGAAACCGAACACCGGGGAGCTGTTTTTT